Listed here are 8 T cell receptor beta chains from one sample, sequenced in a study of cytomegalovirus exposure and HLA in healthy donors. Vbeta (60) and Jbeta (13) primers were used in the PCR. Measured with immunoSEQ multiplex PCR; TCRdb has only the in-frame clones, and not every one. Counted here are about 170,000 clones, 70% to 90% occurring once; the ten biggest clones make up under 5%. The sample was PBMCs. The source of these receptors is a girl under 18 in good health and CMV-seropositive.

This chain uses TRBV19 with TRBJ1-1, with D possibly matching TRBD1 (5 bases). Trimming cost V 5 bases and J 5 bases, with 18 bases left between them. The CDR3 consists of 15 residues. Per the germline V gene, CDR1 is LNHDA and CDR2 is SQIVND (reference sequence). The CDR3 region is CASSPGGSVYTEAFF. In nucleotides, the CDR3 is TGTGCCAGTAGTCCGGGGGGGAGTGTATATACTGAAGCTTTCTTT. The entire variable domain, with the rest obtained from reference TRBV19 and TRBJ1-1, is as follows: DGGITQSPKYLFRKEGQNVTLSCEQNLNHDAMYWYRQDPGQGLRLIYYSQIVNDFQKGDIAEGYSVSREKKESFPLTVTSAQKNPTAFYLCASSPGGSVYTEAFFGQGTRLTVV.

This chain links TRBV11-2 with TRBJ1-2; D gene uncertain. There are 14 residues in the CDR3. The germline CDR1 and CDR2 sequences are SGHAT and FQNNGV. Trimming shortened V by 1 base and J by 3 bases, and 9 bases separated the two germline ends. CDR3: CASSLVYGDYGYTF. In nucleotides, the CDR3 is TGTGCCAGCAGCTTAGTCTACGGAGACTATGGCTACACCTTC.

The chain employs TRBV25-1 and TRBJ2-2; possible D gene TRBD2, 7 bases. The germline V gene encodes CDR1 MGHDK and CDR2 SYGVNS. The CDR3 runs 13 residues. The CDR3 reads CAAGDTNTGELFF. In DNA, the CDR3 is TGTGCGGCGGGGGACACCAACACCGGGGAGCTGTTTTTT. The complete variable domain, with remaining parts taken from reference TRBV25-1 and TRBJ2-2, reads EADIYQTPRYLVIGTGKKITLECSQTMGHDKMYWYQQDPGMELHLIHYSYGVNSTEKGDLSSESTVSRIRTEHFPLTLESARPSHTSQYLCAAGDTNTGELFFGEGSRLTVL.

The chain combines TRBV19 with TRBJ1-2; D ambiguous. V was pared by 3 bases and J by 6 bases, with 11 bases between. Germline V lookup: CDR1 LNHDA, CDR2 SQIVND (reference sequence). The CDR3 is 13 amino acids. Here the CDR3 reads CASSMSGDDGYTF. The CDR3 nucleotides read TGTGCCAGTAGTATGTCCGGGGATGATGGCTACACCTTC. Full variable domain (missing parts from reference TRBV19 and TRBJ1-2): DGGITQSPKYLFRKEGQNVTLSCEQNLNHDAMYWYRQDPGQGLRLIYYSQIVNDFQKGDIAEGYSVSREKKESFPLTVTSAQKNPTAFYLCASSMSGDDGYTFGSGTRLTVV.

The chain couples TRBV5-1 to TRBJ1-1, with TRBD1 matching over 11 bases. Looked up from germline, CDR1 is SGHRS and CDR2 is YFSETQ. V trimming: 2 bases; J trimming: 4 bases; junction bases outside the gene matches: 4. This CDR3 has 15 amino acids. CDR3 region: CASSLTGQGGTEAFF. The CDR3 region has the DNA TGCGCCAGCAGCTTAACGGGACAGGGGGGCACTGAAGCTTTCTTT.

The J gene is TRBJ2-5, the V gene TRBV5-4; D is ambiguous. V was trimmed by 1 base and J by 1 base, leaving 5 bases between them. The CDR3 runs to 13 residues. Per germline, CDR1 SGHNT and CDR2 YYREEE (reference sequence). As DNA, the CDR3 is TGTGCCAGCAGCTTGCCGGTCCAAGAGACCCAGTACTTC. It codes for CASSLPVQETQYF.

A few counts support this clone. This chain connects TRBV11-3 to TRBJ2-7, with TRBD2 matching 7 bases. The CDR3 loop spans 14 amino acids. Losses at the gene ends were 1 base for V and 3 bases for J; bases not matched to a gene: 3. Per the germline V gene, CDR1 is SGHNT and CDR2 is YENEEA. This CDR3 is CASSLAGGIYEQYF. For the CDR3, the DNA is TGTGCCAGCAGCTTAGCGGGGGGAATCTACGAGCAGTACTTC.

This sequence joins TRBV7-8 and TRBJ2-2; 7 nucleotides agree with TRBD1. CDR1 is SGHVS, CDR2 FQNEAQ, per germline. V shed 2 bases and J 0 bases; nucleotides not matched to a gene: 6. The CDR3 length is 17 residues. CDR3: CASSLYRGASNTGELFF. The CDR3 region has the DNA TGTGCCAGCAGCTTATACAGGGGAGCCTCGAACACCGGGGAGCTGTTTTTT.